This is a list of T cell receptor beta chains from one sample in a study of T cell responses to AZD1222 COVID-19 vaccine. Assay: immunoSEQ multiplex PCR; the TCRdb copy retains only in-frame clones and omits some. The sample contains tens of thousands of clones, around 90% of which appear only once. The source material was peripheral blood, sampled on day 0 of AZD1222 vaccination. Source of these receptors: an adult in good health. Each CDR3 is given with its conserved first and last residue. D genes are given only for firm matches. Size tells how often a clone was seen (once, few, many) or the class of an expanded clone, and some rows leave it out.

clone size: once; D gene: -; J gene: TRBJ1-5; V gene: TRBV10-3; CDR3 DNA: TGTGCCATCAGTGCTAACAATCAGCCCCAGCATTTT; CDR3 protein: CAISANNQPQHF
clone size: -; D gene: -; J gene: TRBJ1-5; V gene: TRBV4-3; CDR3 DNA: TGCGCCAGCAGCCAAGATCGGATGGGCTCTCAGCCCCAGCATTTT; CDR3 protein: CASSQDRMGSQPQHF
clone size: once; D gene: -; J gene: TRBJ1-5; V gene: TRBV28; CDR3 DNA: TGTGCCAGCAGTTTGGGGCAGGCAAATCAGCCCCAGCATTTT; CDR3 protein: CASSLGQANQPQHF
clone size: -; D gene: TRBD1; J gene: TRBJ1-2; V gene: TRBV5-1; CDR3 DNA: TGCGCCAGCAGCGCGGGACAGAACTATGGCTACACCTTC; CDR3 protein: CASSAGQNYGYTF
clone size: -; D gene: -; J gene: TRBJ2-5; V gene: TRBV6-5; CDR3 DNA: TGTGCCAGCAGCCTCGGAGGTCGTCAAGAGACCCAGTACTTC; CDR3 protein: CASSLGGRQETQYF
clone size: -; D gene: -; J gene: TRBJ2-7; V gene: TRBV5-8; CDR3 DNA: TGTGCCAGCAGCTTGGTGACTTACGAGCAGTACTTC; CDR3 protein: CASSLVTYEQYF
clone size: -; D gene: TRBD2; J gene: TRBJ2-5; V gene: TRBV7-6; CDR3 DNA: TGTGCCAGCAGCTTACTAGCGGGGGCGCAAGAGACCCAGTACTTC; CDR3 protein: CASSLLAGAQETQYF
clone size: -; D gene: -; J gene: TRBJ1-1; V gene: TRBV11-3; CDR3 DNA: TGTGCCAGCAGCTTAGGGGCGAACACTGAAGCTTTCTTT; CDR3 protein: CASSLGANTEAFF
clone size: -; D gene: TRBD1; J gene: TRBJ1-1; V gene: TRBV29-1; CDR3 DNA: TGCAGCGTCGGGACAGACGCGGACACTGAAGCTTTCTTT; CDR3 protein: CSVGTDADTEAFF
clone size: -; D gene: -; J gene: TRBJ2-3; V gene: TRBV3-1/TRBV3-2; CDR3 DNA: TGTGCCAGCAGCCGAAGAGGCCAGGGTACGCAGTATTTT; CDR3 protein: CASSRRGQGTQYF
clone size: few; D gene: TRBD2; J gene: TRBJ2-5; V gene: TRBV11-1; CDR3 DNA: TGTGCCAGCAGGTTAGGACTAGCGGACCAAGAGACCCAGTACTTC; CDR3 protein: CASRLGLADQETQYF
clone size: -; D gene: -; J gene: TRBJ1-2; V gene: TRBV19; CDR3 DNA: TGTGCCAGTAGTATTTCTTTGTCCTATGGCTACACCTTC; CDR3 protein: CASSISLSYGYTF
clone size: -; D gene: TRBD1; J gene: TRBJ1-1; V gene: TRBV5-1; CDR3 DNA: TGCGCCAGCAGCTCGACAGGGGTTGGCGCTGAAGCTTTCTTT; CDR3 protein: CASSSTGVGAEAFF
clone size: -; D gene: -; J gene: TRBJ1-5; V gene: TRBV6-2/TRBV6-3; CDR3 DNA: TGTGCCAGCAGCCCTAGTAGCAATCAGCCCCAGCATTTT; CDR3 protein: CASSPSSNQPQHF
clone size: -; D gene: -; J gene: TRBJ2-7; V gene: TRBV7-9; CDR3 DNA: TGTGCCAGCAGCCTTCCCCGCAGCTCCTACGAGCAGTACTTC; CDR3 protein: CASSLPRSSYEQYF
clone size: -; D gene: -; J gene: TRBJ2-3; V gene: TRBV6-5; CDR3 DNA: TGTGCCAGCAGTTACTTACTTGGCACAGATACGCAGTATTTT; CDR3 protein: CASSYLLGTDTQYF
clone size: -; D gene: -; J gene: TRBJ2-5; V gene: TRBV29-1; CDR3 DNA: TGCACCGCCCTCCGCGTCCAAGAGACCCAGTACTTC; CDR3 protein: CTALRVQETQYF
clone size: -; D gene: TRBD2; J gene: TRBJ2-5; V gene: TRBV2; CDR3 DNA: TGTGCCAGCAGTAGCGGGGGGGCTTGGGAGACCCAGTACTTC; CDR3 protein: CASSSGGAWETQYF
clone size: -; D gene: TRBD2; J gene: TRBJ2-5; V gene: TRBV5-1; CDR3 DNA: TGCGCCAGCAGCTCAAGCGGGGGGGAATCGGAGACCCAGTACTTC; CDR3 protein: CASSSSGGESETQYF
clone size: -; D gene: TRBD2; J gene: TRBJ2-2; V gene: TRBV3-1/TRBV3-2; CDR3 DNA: TGTGCCAGCAGACTCGGGACTAGCGGAAGTCCCGGGGAGCTGTTTTTT; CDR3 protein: CASRLGTSGSPGELFF
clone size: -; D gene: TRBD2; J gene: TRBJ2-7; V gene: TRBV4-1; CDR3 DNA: TGCGCCAGCAGCCAAGCGGGGGGATCCTACGAGCAGTACTTC; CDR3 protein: CASSQAGGSYEQYF
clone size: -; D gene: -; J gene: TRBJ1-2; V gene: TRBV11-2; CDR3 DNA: TGTGCCAGCAGCCCCGGTGAGGCCACGCACTATGGCTACACCTTC; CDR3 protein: CASSPGEATHYGYTF
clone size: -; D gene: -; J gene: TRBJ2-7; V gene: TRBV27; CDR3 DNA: TGTGCCAGCAGTATCCTGGGGGACCCGACCTACGAGCAGTACTTC; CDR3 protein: CASSILGDPTYEQYF
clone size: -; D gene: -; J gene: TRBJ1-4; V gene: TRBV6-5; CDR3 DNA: TGTGCCAGCAAAGAACCAAATGAAAAACTGTTTTTT; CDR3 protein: CASKEPNEKLFF
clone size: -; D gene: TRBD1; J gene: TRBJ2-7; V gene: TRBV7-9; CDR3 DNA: TGTGCCAGCAGCCCTTGGACAGGGGCCTCCTACGAGCAGTACTTC; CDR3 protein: CASSPWTGASYEQYF
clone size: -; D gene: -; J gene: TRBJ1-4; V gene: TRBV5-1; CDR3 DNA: TGCGCCAGCAACGGGGAAGGAGAAAAACTGTTTTTT; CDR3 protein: CASNGEGEKLFF
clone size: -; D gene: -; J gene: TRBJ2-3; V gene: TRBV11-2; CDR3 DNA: TGTGCCAGCAGCTTAGAGGGGAGTCGCAGGACAGATACGCAGTATTTT; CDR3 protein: CASSLEGSRRTDTQYF
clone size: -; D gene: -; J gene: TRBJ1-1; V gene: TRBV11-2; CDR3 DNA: TGTGCCAGCAGCTTAAATTGGATGGCATCTGAAGCTTTCTTT; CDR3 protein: CASSLNWMASEAFF
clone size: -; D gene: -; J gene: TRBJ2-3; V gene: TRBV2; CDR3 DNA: TGTGCCAGCAGTCGGGGGTGGGCAGATACGCAGTATTTT; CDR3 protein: CASSRGWADTQYF
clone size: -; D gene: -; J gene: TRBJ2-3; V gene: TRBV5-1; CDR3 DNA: TGCGCCAGCAGCCCCAGGGCAGATACGCAGTATTTT; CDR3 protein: CASSPRADTQYF
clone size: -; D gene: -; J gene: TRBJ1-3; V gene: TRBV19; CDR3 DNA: TGTGCCAGTAGTATCTCCAGCTCTGGAAACACCATATATTTT; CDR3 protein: CASSISSSGNTIYF
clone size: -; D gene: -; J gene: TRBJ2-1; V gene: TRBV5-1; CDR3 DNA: TGCGCCACCGCTGGGGGGAACTATAATGAGCAGTTCTTC; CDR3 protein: CATAGGNYNEQFF
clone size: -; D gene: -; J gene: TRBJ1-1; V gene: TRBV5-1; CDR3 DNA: TGCGCCAGCAGCCCCCAGACAGGGAACACTGAAGCTTTCTTT; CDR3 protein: CASSPQTGNTEAFF